The 4 T cell receptor beta chains below all came from one sample that was sequenced in a study of CD8+ T cells in alopecia areata (dated 2018 in TCRdb). What this sample's time point label stands for: 24 weeks on oral tofacitinib. Reading the label with the study, this specimen's treatment or condition is: oral pan-JAK inhibitor, 5-10 mg twice daily. The library came from the immunoSEQ multiplex PCR assay. For TCR sequencing, RNA was extracted from every sample and reverse transcribed into cDNA to serve as template. TCRdb took over this immuneACCESS table, retaining in-frame rearrangements with V and J assigned. Such tables are incomplete; in checked studies, under half of the missing clones stem from an unresolved V gene, and the remainder is unexplained. A total of about 110,000 clones appear in this sample, 84% of them only once. Jointly, the top ten make up around a quarter of the sample. Sequences were derived from CD8+ T cells sorted from blood, sampled at week 24, from a patient treated with tofacitinib. These receptor sequences come from a human donor with alopecia areata.

This chain uses TRBV6-5 with TRBJ2-5, with D perhaps TRBD1 (6 bases). The CDR3 loop spans 15 amino acids. CDR1 is MNHEY and CDR2 is SVGAGI in the germline V gene. Trimming shortened V by 4 bases and J by 5 bases, and 17 bases separated the two germline ends. The CDR3 DNA follows: TGTGCCAGCAGTTCCCTGGGGGCGCTCGGGGAGACCCAGTACTTC. Encoded protein: CASSSLGALGETQYF.

The chain uses TRBV7-9 and TRBJ1-2; D gene ambiguous. V lost 5 bases and J lost 4, with 11 bases in between. CDR1 SEHNR and CDR2 FQNEAQ come from the germline V gene (reference sequence). The CDR3 length is 13 residues. This CDR3 reads CASSLFMTYGYTF. Written as DNA, the CDR3 is TGTGCCAGCAGCCTGTTCATGACCTATGGCTACACCTTC. The whole variable domain, filled in from reference TRBV7-9 and TRBJ1-2, reads DTGVSQNPRHKITKRGQNVTFRCDPISEHNRLYWYRQTLGQGPEFLTYFQNEAQLEKSRLLSDRFSAERPKGSFSTLEIQRTEQGDSAMYLCASSLFMTYGYTFGSGTRLTVV.

This clone was recorded a few times. The chain combines TRBV29-1 with TRBJ1-3; 9 bases align to TRBD1. Germline-derived CDR1 and CDR2 are SQVTM and ANQGSEA. This CDR3 is built from 13 residues. Unmatched junction bases numbered 2, after V lost 4 bases and J lost 4 bases. Here the CDR3 reads CSVGTGDGNTIYF. CDR3 nucleotide sequence: TGCAGCGTTGGGACAGGGGACGGAAACACCATATATTTT.

The rearrangement joins TRBV27 to TRBJ2-2, with D possibly being TRBD1 (6 bases). CDR1 is MNHEY and CDR2 is SMNVEV in the germline V gene (reference sequence). This CDR3 is built from 15 residues. Trimming shortened V by 7 bases and J by 0 bases, and 12 bases separated the two germline ends. The CDR3 bases are TGTGCCAGCAAGTTTGGGACACCGAACACCGGGGAGCTGTTTTTT. Translating it yields CASKFGTPNTGELFF.